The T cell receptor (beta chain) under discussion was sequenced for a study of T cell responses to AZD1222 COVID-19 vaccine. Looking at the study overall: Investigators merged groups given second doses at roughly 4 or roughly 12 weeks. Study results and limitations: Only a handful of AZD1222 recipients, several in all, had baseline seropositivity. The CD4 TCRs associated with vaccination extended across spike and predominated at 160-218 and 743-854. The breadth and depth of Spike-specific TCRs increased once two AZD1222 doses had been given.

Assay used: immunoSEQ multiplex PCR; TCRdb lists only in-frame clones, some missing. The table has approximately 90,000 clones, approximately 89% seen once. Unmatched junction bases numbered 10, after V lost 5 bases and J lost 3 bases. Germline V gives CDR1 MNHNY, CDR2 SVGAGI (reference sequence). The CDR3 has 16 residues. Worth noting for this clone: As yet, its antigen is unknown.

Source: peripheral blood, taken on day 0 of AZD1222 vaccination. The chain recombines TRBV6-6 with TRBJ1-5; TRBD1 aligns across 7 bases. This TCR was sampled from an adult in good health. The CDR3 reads CASSRNNRGYNQPQHF. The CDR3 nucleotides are TGTGCCAGCAGTCGAAATAACAGGGGTTACAATCAGCCCCAGCATTTT.